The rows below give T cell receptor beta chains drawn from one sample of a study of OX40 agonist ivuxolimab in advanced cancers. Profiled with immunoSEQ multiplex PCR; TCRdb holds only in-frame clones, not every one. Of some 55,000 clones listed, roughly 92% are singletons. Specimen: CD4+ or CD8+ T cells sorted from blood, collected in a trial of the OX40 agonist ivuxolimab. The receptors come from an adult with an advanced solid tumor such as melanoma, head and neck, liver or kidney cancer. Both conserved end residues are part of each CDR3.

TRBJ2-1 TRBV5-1 CASSKVRDHYNEQFF
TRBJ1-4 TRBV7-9 CASSPKVGQVNEKLFF
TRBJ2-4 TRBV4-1 CASSLRILAKNIQYF
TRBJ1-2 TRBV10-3 CATYSVGNYGYTF
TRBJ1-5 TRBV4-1 CASSLWPRIGTAYF
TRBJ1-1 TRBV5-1 CASSGTTGNTEAFF
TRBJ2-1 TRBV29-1 CSGRGFDREYNEQFF
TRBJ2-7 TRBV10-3 CASRLPGTYEQYF
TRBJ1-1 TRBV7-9 CASSFDINTEAFF
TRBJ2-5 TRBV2 CATDRVRLETQYF
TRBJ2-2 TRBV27 CASTLRVHANTGELFF
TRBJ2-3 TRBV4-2 CASSQALARTDTQYF
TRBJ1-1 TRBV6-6 CASSYREGTEAFF
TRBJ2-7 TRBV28 CASRDWGTVPYEQYF
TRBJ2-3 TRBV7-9 CASSPRQILDTQYF
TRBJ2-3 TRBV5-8 CASSLGQTFTDTQYF
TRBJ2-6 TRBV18 CASSRKQGLTYSGANVLTF